This T cell receptor beta chain was sequenced in a study of cytomegalovirus exposure and HLA in healthy donors. This CDR3 is built from 15 residues. V was pared by 2 bases and J by 5 bases, with 12 bases between. In germline, CDR1 is LNHDA, CDR2 SQIVND (reference sequence). Researchers ran the PCR with 60 Vbeta and 13 Jbeta primers. Generated by immunoSEQ multiplex PCR, the TCRdb table keeps only in-frame clones and is missing some. The data show 110,000 to 150,000 clones, with around 9.7% seen just once and 1.5% to 2% held by the top ten. The sequence derives from a man over 45 in good health and CMV-seronegative. This chain joins TRBV19 and TRBJ2-2; D possibly corresponds to TRBD2 (6 bases). The specimen sequenced was PBMCs. The chain's CDR3 is CASSIYQRGTGELFF. CDR3 nucleotides: TGTGCCAGTAGTATATATCAACGGGGGACCGGGGAGCTGTTTTTT.